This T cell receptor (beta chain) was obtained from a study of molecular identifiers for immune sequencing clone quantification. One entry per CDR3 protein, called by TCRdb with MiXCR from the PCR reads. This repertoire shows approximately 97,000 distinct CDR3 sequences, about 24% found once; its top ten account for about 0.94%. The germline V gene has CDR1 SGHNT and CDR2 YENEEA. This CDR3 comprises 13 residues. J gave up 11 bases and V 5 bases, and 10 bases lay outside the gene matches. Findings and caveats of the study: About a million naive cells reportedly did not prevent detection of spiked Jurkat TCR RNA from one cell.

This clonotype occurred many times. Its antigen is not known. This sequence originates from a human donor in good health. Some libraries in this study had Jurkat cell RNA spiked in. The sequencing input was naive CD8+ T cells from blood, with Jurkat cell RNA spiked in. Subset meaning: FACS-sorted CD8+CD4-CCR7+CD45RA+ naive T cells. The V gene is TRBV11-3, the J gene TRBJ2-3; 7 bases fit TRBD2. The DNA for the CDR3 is TGTGCCAGCAGCCCTCGTCCGGCGGGGGTGCAGTATTTT. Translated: CASSPRPAGVQYF.